This T cell receptor beta chain was recovered during a study of blood T cell repertoires in COVID-19. On the study more broadly: Samples came from the United States, Italy and Spain, spanning acute and convalescent COVID-19. T cells, B-cell-depleted T cells, or PBMCs provided the cDNA or gDNA that served as material.

The length of the CDR3 is 15 residues. Germline V CDR1 and CDR2: SGHTA, FQGNSA. Trimming took 0 bases from V and 0 from J, leaving 9 bases between them. The protocol was immunoSEQ multiplex PCR, while the TCRdb copy is restricted to in-frame clones and leaves out a portion. The data hold some 120,000 clones, with around 63% observed a single time. Sequences were obtained from peripheral blood. The chain joins TRBV7-2 to TRBJ2-7; D is undetermined. This TCR came from a woman in her sixties or seventies with acute or convalescent COVID-19. CDR3 nucleotides: TGTGCCAGCAGCTTAGCGCGTGTAAGCTCCTACGAGCAGTACTTC. Amino acids: CASSLARVSSYEQYF.